The 2 T cell receptor beta chains below were found in one sample sequenced in a study of technical replicates of blood from several donors (dated by TCRdb to between 2016 and 2019). Receptors were amplified or captured by the immunoSEQ multiplex PCR assay. The table comes from immuneACCESS by way of TCRdb, which keeps in-frame sequences with V and J called. Part of the clones is missing from these tables; in studies checked, under half for an unresolved V gene and the rest for unknown reasons. This sample is represented by almost 90,000 clones; around 95% of them were singletons. In total, the top ten clones hold roughly 0.26% of the sample. The sequenced sample consisted of T cells isolated from PBMCs. All receptors derive from a human donor in good health.

V gene TRBV5-4 combines with J gene TRBJ2-2, with 12 bases matching TRBD1. This CDR3 region has 19 residues. V dropped 2 bases and J dropped 2; count of bases not matched to a gene: 10. CDR1 and CDR2 (germline): SGHNT, YYREEE (reference sequence). This CDR3 is CASSFELSGTGGNTGELFF. CDR3 nucleotides: TGTGCCAGCAGCTTTGAGCTCTCCGGGACAGGGGGCAACACCGGGGAGCTGTTTTTT.

V is TRBV13 and J is TRBJ2-1; 8 nucleotides line up with TRBD2. V shed 6 bases, J shed 9 bases, and the junction held 13 bases outside the gene matches. The CDR3 extends over 15 amino acids. The germline gives CDR1 PRHDT, CDR2 FYEKMQ (reference sequence). CDR3 nucleotides: TGTGCCAGCAGTCTACCGGGACTAGAGGAGGGTGAGCAGTTCTTC. Its protein is CASSLPGLEEGEQFF.